The 9 T cell receptor beta chains in this list originate from one sample, sequenced in a study of blood T cell repertoires in COVID-19. TCRdb's table, derived via immunoSEQ multiplex PCR, lists solely in-frame clones and lacks some. The sample contains more than 350,000 clones, roughly 90% of which appear only once. The sequenced material came from peripheral blood. All receptors come from a woman in her 30s with COVID-19, enrolled during active disease.

This chain links TRBV6-2 or TRBV6-3 with TRBJ1-5, with a tentative D call TRBD1 (6 bases). This CDR3 spans 15 amino acids. With 6 bases removed from V and 0 bases from J, the gap between germline ends came to 12 bases. In germline, CDR1 is MNHEY, CDR2 SVGEGT. The CDR3 DNA reads TGTGCCAGCAGCCCCGGACAGCATAGCAATCAGCCCCAGCATTTT. This translates into CASSPGQHSNQPQHF.

The chain has TRBV6-1 and TRBJ1-1; a possible D gene is TRBD1 (6 bases). Trimming left V 11 bases short and J 0 bases short, with 10 bases between. The CDR3 extends over 12 amino acids. The V gene's germline CDR1 is MNHNS and CDR2 SASEGT. This CDR3 reads CASWGLNTEAFF. DNA of the CDR3: TGTGCCTCCTGGGGGCTGAACACTGAAGCTTTCTTT.

This sequence joins TRBV9 and TRBJ2-5, with 12 bases aligning to TRBD2. CDR1 is SGDLS and CDR2 is YYNGEE in the germline V gene. The CDR3 length is 19 residues. V gave up 0 bases and J gave up 0 bases; unmatched junction bases: 9. This CDR3 is CASSVGLAGGVKYQETQYF. The CDR3 DNA is TGTGCCAGCAGCGTAGGCCTAGCGGGAGGGGTTAAGTACCAAGAGACCCAGTACTTC.

The chain joins TRBV25-1 to TRBJ2-5; TRBD2 agrees at 7 bases. The CDR3 totals 14 residues. Germline CDR1 and CDR2: MGHDK and SYGVNS. V dropped 4 bases and J dropped 3; count of bases not matched to a gene: 5. The CDR3 DNA reads TGTGCCAGCAGTGCGTGGGCGGGGGAAGAGACCCAGTACTTC. Its translation: CASSAWAGEETQYF.

This sequence joins TRBV10-3 and TRBJ1-1; TRBD1 matches 7 bases. Germline V lookup: CDR1 ENHRY, CDR2 SYGVKD. V dropped 9 bases and J dropped 5; count of bases not matched to a gene: 12. The CDR3 has 14 residues. The CDR3 is CAIQTQGGGTEAFF. The CDR3 DNA is TGTGCCATTCAAACGCAGGGGGGTGGAACTGAAGCTTTCTTT.

The CDR3 is CASSDPMCRVETQYF. In DNA form, the CDR3 reads TGTGCCAGCAGTGACCCGATGTGCAGGGTGGAGACCCAGTACTTC. The gene calls are TRBV6-4 and TRBJ2-5; D may be TRBD1 (5 bases). V dropped 2 bases and J dropped 5 bases, with 15 bases sitting between them. Germline V lookup: CDR1 MRHNA, CDR2 SNTAGT. The CDR3 extends over 15 amino acids.

The J gene is TRBJ1-5, the V gene TRBV5-1; 7 nucleotides match TRBD1. There are 16 residues in the CDR3. V shed 4 bases and J 6 bases; nucleotides not matched to a gene: 13. Germline V CDR1 and CDR2: SGHRS, YFSETQ. This chain's CDR3 is CASSAGPTGLTQPQHF. As DNA, the CDR3 is TGCGCCAGCAGCGCCGGACCGACAGGGTTAACTCAGCCCCAGCATTTT.

The chain has TRBV6-5 and TRBJ1-1; D is possibly TRBD1 (6 bases). The ends were cut back, 6 bases at V and 5 bases at J, with 16 bases in the middle. Germline CDR1 reads MNHEY; CDR2 reads SVGAGI. This CDR3 contains 14 residues. CDR3 DNA: TGTGCCAGCAGACGACAGGAGGTCGGTACTGAAGCTTTCTTT. As protein: CASRRQEVGTEAFF.

The J gene is TRBJ1-4, the V gene TRBV5-1, with TRBD1 matching over 8 bases. The germline gives CDR1 SGHRS, CDR2 YFSETQ. The CDR3 has 14 residues. The J segment lost 7 bases and the V segment lost 0 bases, leaving 2 bases of the junction unmatched. The DNA of the CDR3 is TGCGCCAGCAGCTTGGCCGGGACAGGTGAAAAACTGTTTTTT. Protein product: CASSLAGTGEKLFF.